This TCR beta chain stems from a study of blood T cell repertoires in COVID-19. The table came from immunoSEQ multiplex PCR; TCRdb's copy has only in-frame clones and leaves some out. The table shows 250,000 to 300,000 clones, with 80% to 90% occurring only once. Source material: peripheral blood. The origin of this receptor is a woman between 65 and 79 years old with COVID-19, enrolled during active disease.

The CDR3 DNA sequence: TGCGCCAGCGGACTCGTGAACACCGGGGAGCTGTTTTTT. This codes for CASGLVNTGELFF. This chain connects TRBV4-3 to TRBJ2-2, with a possible D match to TRBD2 (5 bases). In germline, CDR1 is LGHNA, CDR2 YSLEER. The CDR3 is 13 residues long. The V gene lost 8 bases and the J gene lost 1 base, with 8 bases spanning the gap.